This T cell receptor beta chain comes out of a study of blood T cell repertoires in COVID-19. Method: immunoSEQ multiplex PCR; TCRdb's copy keeps in-frame clones and lacks some. Of around 81,000 clones detected, 82% appear once; the ten largest clones hold roughly 7.4%. Germline V lookup: CDR1 SGDLS, CDR2 YYNGEE. Trimming at V came to 0 bases and at J to 0 bases, leaving 8 bases not matched to a gene. CDR3 length: 18 amino acids. The sequence came from a human donor in a cohort sampled during active COVID-19. This chain links TRBV9 with TRBJ2-7; TRBD2 matches 11 bases. Sequenced sample: peripheral blood. As DNA, the CDR3 is TGTGCCAGCAGCGTAGCCACTAGCGGGGGCCCTCTCTCCTACGAGCAGTACTTC. Protein product: CASSVATSGGPLSYEQYF.